This passage covers 14 T cell receptor beta chains from one sample sequenced in a study of OX40 agonist ivuxolimab in advanced cancers. Measured with immunoSEQ multiplex PCR; TCRdb has only the in-frame clones, and not every one. The repertoire holds tens of thousands of clones, around 92% seen once, with 23% in the top ten. The sample in question was CD4+ or CD8+ T cells sorted from blood, obtained in a trial of the OX40 agonist ivuxolimab. The receptors were sampled from an adult with an advanced solid tumor such as melanoma, head and neck, liver or kidney cancer.

The rearrangement uses TRBV28 and TRBJ1-2; D is undetermined. Deletions cut 6 bases from V and 4 bases from J, with 9 bases between. Germline loops: CDR1 MDHEN, CDR2 SYDVKM. This CDR3 is 12 amino acids long. The CDR3 DNA reads TGTGCCAGCAGCAGAGGGAGCTATGGCTACACCTTC. As protein: CASSRGSYGYTF.

This clone has just one count. This rearrangement joins TRBV11-2 to TRBJ1-3; 7 positions match TRBD1. The germline gives CDR1 SGHAT, CDR2 FQNNGV. The CDR3 sequence is 17 residues long. Unmatched junction bases numbered 9, after V lost 1 base and J lost 3 bases. CDR3 amino acids: CASSLGPLNRGGNTIYF. The CDR3 DNA reads as TGTGCCAGCAGCTTAGGCCCTCTGAACAGGGGTGGAAACACCATATATTTT.

The chain joins TRBV27 to TRBJ1-5; D gene unclear. This CDR3 contains 15 residues. Germline assignment: CDR1 MNHEY and CDR2 SMNVEV (reference sequence). Trimming cost V 0 bases and J 2 bases, with 8 bases left between them. CDR3 sequence reads: CASSLSSWGNQPQHF. In DNA, the CDR3 is TGTGCCAGCAGTTTATCTTCGTGGGGCAATCAGCCCCAGCATTTT.

The chain carries TRBV4-1 and TRBJ2-3; TRBD1 aligns across 7 bases. Germline lookup yields CDR1 MGHRA and CDR2 YSYEKL. The CDR3 loop spans 16 amino acids. V dropped 3 bases and J dropped 1; count of bases not matched to a gene: 7. The CDR3 bases are TGCGCCAGCAGCCATCGACAGGGTGGTCGCACAGATACGCAGTATTTT. This translates into CASSHRQGGRTDTQYF.

The chain has TRBV4-1 and TRBJ2-1, with no clear D. CDR1 MGHRA and CDR2 YSYEKL come from the germline V gene. The CDR3 has 11 residues. Trimming removed 3 bases from V and 8 bases from J, with 5 bases in between. The CDR3 region has the DNA TGCGCCAGCAGCCAGGTAGATGAGCAGTTCTTC. It is translated as CASSQVDEQFF.

This clone was detected only once. The rearrangement joins TRBV6-5 to TRBJ2-5; a weak D match, TRBD1 (5 bases). This CDR3 has 14 residues. Germline loops: CDR1 MNHEY, CDR2 SVGAGI. V was clipped by 3 bases and J by 2 bases, with 10 bases between them. The CDR3 loop is CASSYVQEQETQYF. The CDR3 DNA follows: TGTGCCAGCAGTTATGTACAGGAACAAGAGACCCAGTACTTC.

The V and J genes are TRBV28 and TRBJ2-3; 11 bases line up with TRBD2. The V segment lost 2 bases and the J segment 2 bases; nucleotides outside the gene matches: 9. This CDR3 is 18 amino acids long. The V gene's germline CDR1 is MDHEN and CDR2 SYDVKM. CDR3 sequence: CASSLAPTSGIYTDTQYF. Written as DNA, the CDR3 is TGTGCCAGCAGTTTAGCCCCGACTAGCGGGATTTACACAGATACGCAGTATTTT. Looking up the rest from reference TRBV28 and TRBJ2-3 gives the full variable domain: DVKVTQSSRYLVKRTGEKVFLECVQDMDHENMFWYRQDPGLGLRLIYFSYDVKMKEKGDIPEGYSVSREKKERFSLILESASTNQTSMYLCASSLAPTSGIYTDTQYFGPGTRLTVL.

The chain employs TRBV27 and TRBJ1-2, with D possibly matching TRBD1 (6 bases). CDR3 size: 18 residues. Trimming shortened V by 5 bases and J by 4 bases, and 26 bases separated the two germline ends. Looked up from germline, CDR1 is MNHEY and CDR2 is SMNVEV (reference sequence). The CDR3 DNA reads as TGTGCCAGCAGTCCGCATCAGGAGACAGGAAGCGGGGTCTATGGCTACACCTTC. As protein: CASSPHQETGSGVYGYTF.

The rearrangement links TRBV28 to TRBJ2-7, with D perhaps assigned TRBD1 or TRBD2 (7 bases each). The CDR3 runs to 14 residues. In germline, CDR1 is MDHEN, CDR2 SYDVKM. V lost 3 bases to trimming and J lost 6 bases, with 15 bases between them. CDR3 bases: TGTGCCAGCAGTTTGACAGGGACTACGGTCGAGCAGTACTTC. Protein sequence: CASSLTGTTVEQYF.

V is TRBV10-3 and J is TRBJ1-6; no firm D call. CDR3 length: 16 residues. Trimming stripped 0 bases from V and 5 bases from J, with 11 bases between. Germline CDR1 reads ENHRY; CDR2 reads SYGVKD. The CDR3 DNA follows: TGTGCCATCAGTGAGTCGACGGGCACTGATAATTCACCCCTCCACTTT. This translates into CAISESTGTDNSPLHF.

V is TRBV6-6 and J is TRBJ1-2; 7 bases fit TRBD1. V was clipped by 0 bases and J by 5 bases; unmatched bases: 3. Germline V gene sequence: CDR1 MNHNY, CDR2 SVGAGI (reference sequence). The CDR3 spans 14 residues. Written as DNA, the CDR3 is TGTGCCAGCAGTTACTCGGGACAGCAGTATGGCTACACCTTC. Protein sequence: CASSYSGQQYGYTF.

This chain links TRBV6-5 with TRBJ2-7, with a tentative D call TRBD1 (7 bases). Looked up from germline, CDR1 is MNHEY and CDR2 is SVGAGI. CDR3 size: 15 residues. Trimming removed 2 bases at V and 0 bases at J, with 11 bases between. CDR3 sequence: CASSYGGDSSYEQYF. DNA of the CDR3: TGTGCCAGCAGTTACGGCGGGGACAGCTCCTACGAGCAGTACTTC.

The chain links TRBV15 to TRBJ1-1; D unresolved. The length of the CDR3 is 13 residues. The germline CDR1 and CDR2 sequences are LNHNV and YYDKDF (reference sequence). V was clipped by 4 bases and J by 1 base, with 7 bases between them. CDR3 sequence: CATSTPENTEAFF. In DNA, the CDR3 is TGTGCCACCAGCACCCCAGAGAACACTGAAGCTTTCTTT.

V and J are TRBV6-1 and TRBJ2-3; 9 bases map to TRBD2. J lost 1 base, V lost 7 bases, and 3 bases had no gene match. CDR3 length: 14 residues. The V gene's germline CDR1 is MNHNS and CDR2 SASEGT. CDR3 amino acids: CASISSGGTDTQYF. CDR3 nucleotides: TGTGCCAGCATCTCTAGCGGGGGCACAGATACGCAGTATTTT.